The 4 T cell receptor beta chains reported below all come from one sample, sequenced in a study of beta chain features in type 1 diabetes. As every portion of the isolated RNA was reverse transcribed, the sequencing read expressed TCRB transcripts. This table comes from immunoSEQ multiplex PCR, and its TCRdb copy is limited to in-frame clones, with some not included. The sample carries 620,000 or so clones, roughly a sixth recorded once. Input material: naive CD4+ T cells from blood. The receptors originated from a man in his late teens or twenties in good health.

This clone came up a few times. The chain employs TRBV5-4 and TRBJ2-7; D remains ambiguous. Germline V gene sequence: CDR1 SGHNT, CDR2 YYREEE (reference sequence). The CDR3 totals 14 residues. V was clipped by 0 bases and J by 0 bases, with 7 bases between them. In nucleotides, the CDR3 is TGTGCCAGCAGCTTGGGTCCTAGCTCCTACGAGCAGTACTTC. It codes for CASSLGPSSYEQYF.

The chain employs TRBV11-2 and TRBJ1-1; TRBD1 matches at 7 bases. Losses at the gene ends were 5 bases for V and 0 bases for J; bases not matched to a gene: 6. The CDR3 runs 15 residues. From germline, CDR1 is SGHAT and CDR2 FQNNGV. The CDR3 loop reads CASSLGQAMNTEAFF. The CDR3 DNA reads TGTGCCAGCAGCCTCGGACAGGCGATGAACACTGAAGCTTTCTTT.

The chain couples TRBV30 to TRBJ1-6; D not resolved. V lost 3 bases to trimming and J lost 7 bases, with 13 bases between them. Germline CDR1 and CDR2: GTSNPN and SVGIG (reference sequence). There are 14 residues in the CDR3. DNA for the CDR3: TGTGCCTGGAGGTCCGGGAGAAACAATTCACCCCTCCACTTT. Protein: CAWRSGRNNSPLHF.

The CDR3 nucleotides are TGTGCCAGCAGCTCCCGAGGTGGGGCTACCAAAAACATTCAGTACTTC. This codes for CASSSRGGATKNIQYF. V and J are TRBV7-6 and TRBJ2-4, with a tentative D call TRBD1 (5 bases). The V end lost 4 bases, the J end lost 2 bases, and 15 bases lay between the germline ends. The CDR3 is 16 residues long. In germline, CDR1 is SGHVS, CDR2 FNYEAQ.